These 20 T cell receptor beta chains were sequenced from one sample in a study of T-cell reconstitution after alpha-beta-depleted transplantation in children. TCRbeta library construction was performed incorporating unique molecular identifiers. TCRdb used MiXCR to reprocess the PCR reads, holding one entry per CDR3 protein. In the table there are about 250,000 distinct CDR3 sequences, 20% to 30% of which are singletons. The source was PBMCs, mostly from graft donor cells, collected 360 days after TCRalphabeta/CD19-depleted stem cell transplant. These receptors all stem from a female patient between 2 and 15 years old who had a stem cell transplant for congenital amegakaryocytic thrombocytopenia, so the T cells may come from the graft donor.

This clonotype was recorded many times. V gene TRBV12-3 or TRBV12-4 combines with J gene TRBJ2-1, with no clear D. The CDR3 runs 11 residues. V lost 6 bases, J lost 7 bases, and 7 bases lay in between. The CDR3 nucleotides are TGTGCCAGCAGCCTCAGAAATGAGCAGTTCTTC. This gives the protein CASSLRNEQFF.

The CDR3 nucleotides are TGTGCCAGCAGTTACGAGTCAGATACGCAGTATTTT. It yields the protein CASSYESDTQYF. The gene calls are TRBV6-6 and TRBJ2-3; D is uncertain. This CDR3 has 12 amino acids. Trimming took off 2 bases at V and 4 bases at J, with 4 bases between the two ends. Germline V gene data show CDR1 as MNHNY and CDR2 as SVGAGI (reference sequence).

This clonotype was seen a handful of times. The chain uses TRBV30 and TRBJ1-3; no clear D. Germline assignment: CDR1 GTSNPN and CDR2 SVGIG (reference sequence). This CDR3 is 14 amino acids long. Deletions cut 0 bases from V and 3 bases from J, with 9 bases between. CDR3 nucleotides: TGTGCCTGGAGTGTACGCAGGCTTGGAAACACCATATATTTT. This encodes CAWSVRRLGNTIYF.

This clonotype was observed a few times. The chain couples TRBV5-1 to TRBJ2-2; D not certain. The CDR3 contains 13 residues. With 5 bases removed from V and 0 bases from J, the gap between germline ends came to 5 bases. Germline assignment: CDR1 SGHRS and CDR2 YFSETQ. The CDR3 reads CASSGPNTGELFF. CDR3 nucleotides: TGCGCCAGCAGTGGGCCGAACACCGGGGAGCTGTTTTTT. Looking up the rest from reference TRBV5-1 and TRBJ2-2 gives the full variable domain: KAGVTQTPRYLIKTRGQQVTLSCSPISGHRSVSWYQQTPGQGLQFLFEYFSETQRNKGNFPGRFSGRQFSNSRSEMNVSTLELGDSALYLCASSGPNTGELFFGEGSRLTVL.

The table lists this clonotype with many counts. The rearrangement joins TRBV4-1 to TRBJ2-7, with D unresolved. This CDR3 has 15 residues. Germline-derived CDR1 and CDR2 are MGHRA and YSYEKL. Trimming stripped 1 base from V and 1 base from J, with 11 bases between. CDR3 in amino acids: CASSQVLDGSYEQYF. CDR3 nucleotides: TGCGCCAGCAGCCAAGTTTTGGACGGTTCCTACGAGCAGTACTTC.

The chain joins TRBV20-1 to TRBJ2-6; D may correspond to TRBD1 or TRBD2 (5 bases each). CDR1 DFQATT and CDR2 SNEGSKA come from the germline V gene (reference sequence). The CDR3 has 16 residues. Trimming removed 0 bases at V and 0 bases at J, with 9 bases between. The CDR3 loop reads CSARDLGDSGANVLTF. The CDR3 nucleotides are TGCAGTGCTAGAGATTTGGGGGACTCTGGGGCCAACGTCCTGACTTTC.

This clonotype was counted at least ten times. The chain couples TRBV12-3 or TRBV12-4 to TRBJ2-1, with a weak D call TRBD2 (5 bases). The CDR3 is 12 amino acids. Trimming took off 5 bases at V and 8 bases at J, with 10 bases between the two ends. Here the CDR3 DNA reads TGTGCCAGCAGTCCCGGGATGGATGAGCAGTTCTTC. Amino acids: CASSPGMDEQFF.

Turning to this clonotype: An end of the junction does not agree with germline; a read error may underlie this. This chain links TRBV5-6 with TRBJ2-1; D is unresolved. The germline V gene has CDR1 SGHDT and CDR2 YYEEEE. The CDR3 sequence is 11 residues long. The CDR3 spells CANSSPNEQFF. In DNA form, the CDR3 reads TGTGCCAACAGCTCCCCTAATGAGCAGTTCTTC.

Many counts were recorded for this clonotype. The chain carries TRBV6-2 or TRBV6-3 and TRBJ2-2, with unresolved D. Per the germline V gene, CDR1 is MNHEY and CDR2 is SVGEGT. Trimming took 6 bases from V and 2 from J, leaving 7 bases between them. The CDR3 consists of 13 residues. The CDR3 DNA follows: TGTGCCAGCAGCCGCATCAACACCGGGGAGCTGTTTTTT. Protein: CASSRINTGELFF.

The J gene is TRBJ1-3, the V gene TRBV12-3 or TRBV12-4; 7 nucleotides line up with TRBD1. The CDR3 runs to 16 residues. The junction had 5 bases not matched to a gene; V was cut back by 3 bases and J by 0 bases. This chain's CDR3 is CASSFYRGISGNTIYF. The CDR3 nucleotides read TGTGCCAGCAGTTTTTACAGGGGCATCTCTGGAAACACCATATATTTT.

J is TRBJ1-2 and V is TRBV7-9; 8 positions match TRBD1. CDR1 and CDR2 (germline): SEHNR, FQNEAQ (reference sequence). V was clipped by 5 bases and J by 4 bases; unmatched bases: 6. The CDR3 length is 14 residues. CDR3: CASSRGDRIYGYTF. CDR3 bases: TGTGCCAGCAGCCGCGGGGACAGGATCTATGGCTACACCTTC. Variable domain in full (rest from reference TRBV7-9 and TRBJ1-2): DTGVSQNPRHKITKRGQNVTFRCDPISEHNRLYWYRQTLGQGPEFLTYFQNEAQLEKSRLLSDRFSAERPKGSFSTLEIQRTEQGDSAMYLCASSRGDRIYGYTFGSGTRLTVV.

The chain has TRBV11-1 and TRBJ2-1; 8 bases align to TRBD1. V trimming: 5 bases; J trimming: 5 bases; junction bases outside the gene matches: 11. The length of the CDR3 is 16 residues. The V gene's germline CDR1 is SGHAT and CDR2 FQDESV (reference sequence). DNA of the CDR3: TGTGCCAGCAGCCTAAGGACAGGGTCTTATCACAATGAGCAGTTCTTC. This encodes CASSLRTGSYHNEQFF.

The CDR3 protein is CASSIQGAQWGTDTQYF. The CDR3 bases are TGTGCCAGCAGCATACAGGGGGCGCAATGGGGGACAGATACGCAGTATTTT. The V and J genes are TRBV13 and TRBJ2-3; the match to TRBD1 covers 9 bases. The CDR3 has 17 residues. The germline V gene encodes CDR1 PRHDT and CDR2 FYEKMQ (reference sequence). The V and J ends lost 5 bases and 3 bases, in that order; junction bases with no gene match: 12.

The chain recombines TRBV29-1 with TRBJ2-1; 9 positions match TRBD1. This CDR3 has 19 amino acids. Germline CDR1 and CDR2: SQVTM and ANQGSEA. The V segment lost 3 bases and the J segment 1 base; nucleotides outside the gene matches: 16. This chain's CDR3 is CSVDLSRISGQGSYNEQFF. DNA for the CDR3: TGCAGCGTTGATCTTTCCCGAATCTCGGGACAGGGATCCTACAATGAGCAGTTCTTC.

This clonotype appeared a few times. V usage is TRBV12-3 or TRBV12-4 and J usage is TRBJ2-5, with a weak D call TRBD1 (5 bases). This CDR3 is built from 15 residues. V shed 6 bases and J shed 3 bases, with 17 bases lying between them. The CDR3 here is CASSFYLGPEETQYF. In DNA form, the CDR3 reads TGTGCCAGCAGCTTTTATCTGGGGCCCGAAGAGACCCAGTACTTC.

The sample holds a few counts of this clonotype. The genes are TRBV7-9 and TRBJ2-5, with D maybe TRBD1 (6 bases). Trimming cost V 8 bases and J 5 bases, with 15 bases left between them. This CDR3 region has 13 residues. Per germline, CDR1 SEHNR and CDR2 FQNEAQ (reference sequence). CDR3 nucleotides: TGTGCCAGCGGGACATTCCTCGCGGAGACCCAGTACTTC. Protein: CASGTFLAETQYF.

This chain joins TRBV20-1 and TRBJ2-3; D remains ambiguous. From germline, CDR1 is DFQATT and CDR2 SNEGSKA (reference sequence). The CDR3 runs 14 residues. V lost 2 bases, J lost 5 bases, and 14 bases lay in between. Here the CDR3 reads CSARSPTRQDTQYF. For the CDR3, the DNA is TGCAGTGCTAGATCTCCGACGCGTCAAGATACGCAGTATTTT.

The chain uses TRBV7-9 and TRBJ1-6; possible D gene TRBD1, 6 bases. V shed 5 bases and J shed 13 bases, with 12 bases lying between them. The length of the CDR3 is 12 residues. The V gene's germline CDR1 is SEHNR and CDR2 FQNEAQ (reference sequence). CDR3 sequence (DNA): TGTGCCAGCAGCACGGGAGGGGGTCCCCTCCACTTT. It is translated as CASSTGGGPLHF.

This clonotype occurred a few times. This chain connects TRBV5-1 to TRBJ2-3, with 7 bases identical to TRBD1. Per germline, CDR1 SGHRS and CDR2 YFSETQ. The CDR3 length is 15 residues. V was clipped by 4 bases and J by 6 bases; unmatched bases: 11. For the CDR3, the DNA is TGCGCCAGCAGCCGGGAAGTGGGACAGAGTGATACGCAGTATTTT. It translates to CASSREVGQSDTQYF.

DNA for the CDR3: TGTGCCAGCAGCTCCCCGGGACAGGGACACTACGAGCAGTACTTC. It encodes CASSSPGQGHYEQYF. The rearrangement joins TRBV5-4 to TRBJ2-7; 9 nucleotides match TRBD1. CDR1 and CDR2 from the germline V gene are SGHNT and YYREEE (reference sequence). J lost 3 bases, V lost 3 bases, and 7 bases had no gene match. CDR3 length equals 15 residues.